The sample holds one count of the clone carrying this TCR beta chain. Its cognate antigen is unknown. With V trimmed by 4 bases and J by 5 bases, 7 bases remained unmatched. This CDR3 spans 16 amino acids. Per germline, CDR1 SGHVT and CDR2 SQSDAQ. With 60 Vbeta and 13 Jbeta primers, the PCR was carried out. The assay was immunoSEQ multiplex PCR, and TCRdb's table has in-frame clones only and misses some. The data contain under 150,000 clones, roughly 84% of them singletons. This sample is part of a study of cytomegalovirus exposure and HLA in healthy donors. Study results and limitations: One variant, a missense change in DCLRE1C, was linked in a later analysis to TCR beta V- and J-gene trimming. Researchers left out some V segments, among them TRBV6-2 and TRBV6-3, as indistinguishable.

The sequence derives from a boy between 10 and 17 years old in good health and CMV-seronegative. Sequenced material: PBMCs. The V gene is TRBV7-4, the J gene TRBJ2-3, with 12 bases aligning to TRBD2. CDR3 nucleotide sequence: TGTGCCAGCAGCTCCCGGACTAGCGGGGAGGGAGATACGCAGTATTTT. Protein sequence: CASSSRTSGEGDTQYF.